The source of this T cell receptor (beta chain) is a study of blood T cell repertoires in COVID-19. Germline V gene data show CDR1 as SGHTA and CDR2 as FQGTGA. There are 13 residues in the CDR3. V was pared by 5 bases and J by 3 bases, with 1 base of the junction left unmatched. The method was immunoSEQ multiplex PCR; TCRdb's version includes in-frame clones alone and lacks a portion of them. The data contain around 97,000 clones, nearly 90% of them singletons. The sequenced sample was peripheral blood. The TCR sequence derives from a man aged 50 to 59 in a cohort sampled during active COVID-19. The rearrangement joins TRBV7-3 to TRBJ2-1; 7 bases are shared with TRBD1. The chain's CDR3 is CASSRTGYNEQFF. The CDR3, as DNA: TGTGCCAGCAGCCGGACAGGCTACAATGAGCAGTTCTTC.